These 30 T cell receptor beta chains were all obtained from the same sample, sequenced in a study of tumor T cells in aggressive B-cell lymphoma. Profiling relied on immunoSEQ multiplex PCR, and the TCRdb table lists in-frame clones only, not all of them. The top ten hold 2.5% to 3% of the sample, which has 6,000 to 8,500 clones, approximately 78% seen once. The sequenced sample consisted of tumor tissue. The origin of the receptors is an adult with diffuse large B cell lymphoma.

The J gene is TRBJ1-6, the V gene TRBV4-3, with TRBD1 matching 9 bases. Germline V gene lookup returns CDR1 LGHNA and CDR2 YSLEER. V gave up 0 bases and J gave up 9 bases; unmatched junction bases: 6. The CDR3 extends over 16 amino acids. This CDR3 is CASSQDLRQGGSPLHF. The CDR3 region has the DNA TGCGCCAGCAGCCAAGATCTCAGACAGGGGGGTTCACCCCTCCACTTT.

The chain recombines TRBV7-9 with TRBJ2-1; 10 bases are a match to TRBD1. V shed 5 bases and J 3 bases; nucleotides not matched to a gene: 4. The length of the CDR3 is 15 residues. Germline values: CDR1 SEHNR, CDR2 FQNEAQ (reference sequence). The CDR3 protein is CASSHRDRGYNEQFF. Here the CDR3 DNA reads TGTGCCAGCAGCCACCGGGACAGGGGCTACAATGAGCAGTTCTTC. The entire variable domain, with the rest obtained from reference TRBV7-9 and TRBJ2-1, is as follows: DTGVSQNPRHKITKRGQNVTFRCDPISEHNRLYWYRQTLGQGPEFLTYFQNEAQLEKSRLLSDRFSAERPKGSFSTLEIQRTEQGDSAMYLCASSHRDRGYNEQFFGPGTRLTVL.

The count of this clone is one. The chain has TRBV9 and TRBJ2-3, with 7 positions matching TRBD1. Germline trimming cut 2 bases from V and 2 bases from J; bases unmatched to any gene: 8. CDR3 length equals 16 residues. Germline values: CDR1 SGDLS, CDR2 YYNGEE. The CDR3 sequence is CASSVLSGQFTDTQYF. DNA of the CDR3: TGTGCCAGCAGCGTCCTTTCGGGACAGTTCACAGATACGCAGTATTTT.

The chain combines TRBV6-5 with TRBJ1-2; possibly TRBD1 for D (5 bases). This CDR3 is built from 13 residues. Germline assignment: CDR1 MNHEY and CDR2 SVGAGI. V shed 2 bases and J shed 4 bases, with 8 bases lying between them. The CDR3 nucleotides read TGTGCCAGCAGTTACGGGGGGAGCTATGGCTACACCTTC. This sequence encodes CASSYGGSYGYTF.

CDR3 loop: CASSLIFDRGLPEAFF. The CDR3 nucleotides read TGTGCCAGCAGTTTAATATTCGACAGGGGGTTGCCTGAAGCTTTCTTT. J is TRBJ1-1 and V is TRBV28, with 9 bases aligning to TRBD1. CDR1 and CDR2 (germline): MDHEN, SYDVKM. The junction had 10 bases not matched to a gene; V was cut back by 2 bases and J by 6 bases. The CDR3 is made up of 16 amino acids.

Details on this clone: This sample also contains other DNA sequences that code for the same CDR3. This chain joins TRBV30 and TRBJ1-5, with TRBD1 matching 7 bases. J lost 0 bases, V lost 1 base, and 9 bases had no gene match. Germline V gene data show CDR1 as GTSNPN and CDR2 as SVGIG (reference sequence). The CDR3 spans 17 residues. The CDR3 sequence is CAWSGPGQDDSNQPQHF. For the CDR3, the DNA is TGTGCCTGGAGTGGCCCTGGACAGGACGATAGCAATCAGCCCCAGCATTTT.

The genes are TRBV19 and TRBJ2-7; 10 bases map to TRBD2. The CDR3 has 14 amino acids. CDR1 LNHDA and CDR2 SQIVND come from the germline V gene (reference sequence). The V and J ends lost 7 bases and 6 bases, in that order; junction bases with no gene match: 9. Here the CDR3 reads CASTLAGAGGEQYF. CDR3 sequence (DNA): TGTGCCAGTACCCTAGCGGGAGCCGGGGGCGAGCAGTACTTC.

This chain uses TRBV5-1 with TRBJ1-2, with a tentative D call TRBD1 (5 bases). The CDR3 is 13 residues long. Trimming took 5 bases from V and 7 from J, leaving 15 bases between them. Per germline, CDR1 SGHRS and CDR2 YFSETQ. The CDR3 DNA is TGCGCCAGCAGGGACACACAAATCCTTGGCTACACCTTC. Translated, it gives CASRDTQILGYTF.

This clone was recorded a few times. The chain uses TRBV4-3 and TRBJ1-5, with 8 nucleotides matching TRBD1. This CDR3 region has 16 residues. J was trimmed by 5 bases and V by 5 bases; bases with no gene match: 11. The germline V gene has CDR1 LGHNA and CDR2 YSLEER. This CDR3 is CASSTHRGERYQPQHF. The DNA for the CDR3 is TGCGCCAGCAGCACACACAGGGGGGAGAGGTATCAGCCCCAGCATTTT.

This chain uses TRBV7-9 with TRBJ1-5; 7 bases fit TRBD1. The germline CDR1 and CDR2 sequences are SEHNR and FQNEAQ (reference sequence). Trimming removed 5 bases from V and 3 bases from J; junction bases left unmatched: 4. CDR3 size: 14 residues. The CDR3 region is CASSVGGPNQPQHF. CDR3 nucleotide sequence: TGTGCCAGCAGCGTAGGGGGCCCCAATCAGCCCCAGCATTTT.

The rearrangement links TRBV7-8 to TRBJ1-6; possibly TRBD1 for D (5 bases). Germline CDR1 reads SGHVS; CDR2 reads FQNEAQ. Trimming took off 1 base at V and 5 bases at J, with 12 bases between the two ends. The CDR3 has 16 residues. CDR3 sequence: CASSLDTGYDNSPLHF. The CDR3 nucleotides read TGTGCCAGCAGCTTAGATACAGGCTACGATAATTCACCCCTCCACTTT.

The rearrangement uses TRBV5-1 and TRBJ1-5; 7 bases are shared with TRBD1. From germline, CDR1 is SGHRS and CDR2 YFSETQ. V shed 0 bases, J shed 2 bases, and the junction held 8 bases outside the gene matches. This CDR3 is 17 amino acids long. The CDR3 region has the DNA TGCGCCAGCAGCTTGGACATGACAGGGTCGGGCAATCAGCCCCAGCATTTT. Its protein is CASSLDMTGSGNQPQHF. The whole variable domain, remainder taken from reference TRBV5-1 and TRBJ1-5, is KAGVTQTPRYLIKTRGQQVTLSCSPISGHRSVSWYQQTPGQGLQFLFEYFSETQRNKGNFPGRFSGRQFSNSRSEMNVSTLELGDSALYLCASSLDMTGSGNQPQHFGDGTRLSIL.

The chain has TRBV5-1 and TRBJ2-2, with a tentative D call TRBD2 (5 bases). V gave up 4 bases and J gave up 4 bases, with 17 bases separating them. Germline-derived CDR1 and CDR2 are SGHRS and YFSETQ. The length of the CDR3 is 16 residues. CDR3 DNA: TGCGCCAGCAGCACTGACTACGGGTCACCCACCGGGGAGCTGTTTTTT. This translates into CASSTDYGSPTGELFF.

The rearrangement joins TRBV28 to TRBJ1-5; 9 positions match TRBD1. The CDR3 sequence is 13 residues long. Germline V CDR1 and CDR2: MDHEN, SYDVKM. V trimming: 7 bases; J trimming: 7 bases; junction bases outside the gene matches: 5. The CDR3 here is CASTDRGWQPQHF. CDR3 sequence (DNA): TGTGCCAGCACCGACAGGGGGTGGCAGCCCCAGCATTTT.

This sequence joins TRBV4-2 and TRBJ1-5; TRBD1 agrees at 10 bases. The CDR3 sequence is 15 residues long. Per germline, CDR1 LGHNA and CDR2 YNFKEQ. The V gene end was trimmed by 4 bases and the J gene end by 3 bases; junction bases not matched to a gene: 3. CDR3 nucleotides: TGTGCCAGCAGCCTCGGGACAGGGGTCAATCAGCCCCAGCATTTT. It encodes CASSLGTGVNQPQHF.

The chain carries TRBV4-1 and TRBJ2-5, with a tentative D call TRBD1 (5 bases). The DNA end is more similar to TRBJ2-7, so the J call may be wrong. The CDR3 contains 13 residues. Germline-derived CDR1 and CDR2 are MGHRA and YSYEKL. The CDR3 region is CASSQNQGYEQYF. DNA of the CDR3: TGCGCCAGCAGCCAAAACCAGGGCTACGAGCAGTACTTC.

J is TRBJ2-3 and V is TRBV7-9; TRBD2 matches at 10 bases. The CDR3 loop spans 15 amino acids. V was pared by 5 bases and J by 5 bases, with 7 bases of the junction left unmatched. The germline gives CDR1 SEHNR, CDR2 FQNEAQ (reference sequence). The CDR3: CASSPSQRGGDTQYF. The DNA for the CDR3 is TGTGCCAGCAGCCCCTCACAGCGGGGGGGAGATACGCAGTATTTT.

The CDR3 spells CASSQDQLGLYEQYV. The CDR3, as DNA: TGTGCCAGCAGCCAAGATCAACTGGGGCTCTACGAGCAGTACGTC. The gene calls are TRBV4-2 and TRBJ2-7, with D perhaps TRBD1 (5 bases). Per germline, CDR1 LGHNA and CDR2 YNFKEQ. Deletions cut 0 bases from V and 3 bases from J, with 12 bases between. The CDR3 is 15 residues long.

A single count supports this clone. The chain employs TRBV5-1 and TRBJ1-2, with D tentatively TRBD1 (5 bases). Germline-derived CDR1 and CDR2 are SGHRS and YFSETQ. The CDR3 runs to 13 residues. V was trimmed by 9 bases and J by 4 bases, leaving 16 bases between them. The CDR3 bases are TGCGCCACGTCGGGGGAAGGGGCCTATGGCTACACCTTC. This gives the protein CATSGEGAYGYTF. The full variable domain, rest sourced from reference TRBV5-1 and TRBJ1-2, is KAGVTQTPRYLIKTRGQQVTLSCSPISGHRSVSWYQQTPGQGLQFLFEYFSETQRNKGNFPGRFSGRQFSNSRSEMNVSTLELGDSALYLCATSGEGAYGYTFGSGTRLTVV.

DNA of the CDR3: TGTGCCTGGAGTCAGGGGGCCAACACCGGGGAGCTGTTTTTT. Translation: CAWSQGANTGELFF. This chain connects TRBV30 to TRBJ2-2; 8 nucleotides align to TRBD1. The CDR3 length is 14 residues. Germline lookup yields CDR1 GTSNPN and CDR2 SVGIG (reference sequence). J was trimmed by 2 bases and V by 2 bases; bases with no gene match: 1. Drawing the rest from reference TRBV30 and TRBJ2-2, the complete variable domain is SQTIHQWPATLVQPVGSPLSLECTVEGTSNPNLYWYRQAAGRGLQLLFYSVGIGQISSEVPQNLSASRPQDRQFILSSKKLLLSDSGFYLCAWSQGANTGELFFGEGSRLTVL.

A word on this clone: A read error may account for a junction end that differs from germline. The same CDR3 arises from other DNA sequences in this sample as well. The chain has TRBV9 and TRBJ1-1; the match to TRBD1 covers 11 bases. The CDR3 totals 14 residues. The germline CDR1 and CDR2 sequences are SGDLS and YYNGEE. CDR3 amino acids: CASSARDRGTEAFF. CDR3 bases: TGTGCCAGTAGCGCCCGGGACAGGGGGACTGAAGCTTTCTTT.

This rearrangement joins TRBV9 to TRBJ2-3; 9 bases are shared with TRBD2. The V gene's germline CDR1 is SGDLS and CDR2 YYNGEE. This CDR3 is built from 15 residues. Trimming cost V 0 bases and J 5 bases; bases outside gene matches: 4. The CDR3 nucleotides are TGTGCCAGCAGCGTAGCGCGGGGGGGCGTAGATACGCAGTATTTT. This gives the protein CASSVARGGVDTQYF.

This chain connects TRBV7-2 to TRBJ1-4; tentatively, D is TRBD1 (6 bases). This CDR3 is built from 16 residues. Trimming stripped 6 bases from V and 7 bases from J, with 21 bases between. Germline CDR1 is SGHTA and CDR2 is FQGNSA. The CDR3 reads CASSLRPGGRIEKLFF. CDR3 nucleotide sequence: TGTGCCAGCAGTCTTCGTCCGGGGGGGCGCATTGAAAAACTGTTTTTT.

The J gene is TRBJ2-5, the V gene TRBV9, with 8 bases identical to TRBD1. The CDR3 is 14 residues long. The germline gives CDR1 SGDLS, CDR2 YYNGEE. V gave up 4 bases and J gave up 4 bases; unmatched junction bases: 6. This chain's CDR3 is CASSFGTGGETQYF. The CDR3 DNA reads TGTGCCAGCAGCTTCGGGACAGGCGGAGAGACCCAGTACTTC.

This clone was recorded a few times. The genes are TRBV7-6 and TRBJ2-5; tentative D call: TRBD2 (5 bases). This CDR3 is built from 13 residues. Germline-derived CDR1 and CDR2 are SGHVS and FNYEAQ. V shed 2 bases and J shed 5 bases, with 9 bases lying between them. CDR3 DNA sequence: TGTGCCAGCAGCTTACCACGAGGGGAGACCCAGTACTTC. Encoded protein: CASSLPRGETQYF.

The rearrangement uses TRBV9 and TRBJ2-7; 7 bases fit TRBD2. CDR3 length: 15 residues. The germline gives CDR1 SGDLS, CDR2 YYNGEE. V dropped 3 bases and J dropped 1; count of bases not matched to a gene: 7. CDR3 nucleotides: TGTGCCAGCAGCGCGGGTCACGGGGGGTCCTACGAGCAGTACTTC. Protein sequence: CASSAGHGGSYEQYF.

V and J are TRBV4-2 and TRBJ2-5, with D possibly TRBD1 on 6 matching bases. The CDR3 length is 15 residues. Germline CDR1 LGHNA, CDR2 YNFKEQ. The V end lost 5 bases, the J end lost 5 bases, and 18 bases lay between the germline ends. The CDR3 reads CASSSNRVGVETQYF. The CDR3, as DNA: TGTGCCAGCAGCTCTAACAGGGTCGGTGTGGAGACCCAGTACTTC.

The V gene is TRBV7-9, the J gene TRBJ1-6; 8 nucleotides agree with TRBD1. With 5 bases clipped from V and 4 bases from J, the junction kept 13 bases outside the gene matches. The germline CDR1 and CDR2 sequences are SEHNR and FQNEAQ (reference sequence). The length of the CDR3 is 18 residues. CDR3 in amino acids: CASSTPTGTGAYNSPLHF. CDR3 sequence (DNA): TGTGCCAGCAGCACCCCAACCGGGACAGGAGCTTATAATTCACCCCTCCACTTT.

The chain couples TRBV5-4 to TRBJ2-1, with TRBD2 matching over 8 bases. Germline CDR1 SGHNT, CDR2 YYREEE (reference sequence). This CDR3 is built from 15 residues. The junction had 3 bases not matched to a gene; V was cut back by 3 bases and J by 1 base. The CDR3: CASSYLAGSYNEQFF. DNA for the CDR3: TGTGCCAGCAGCTACTTAGCGGGATCCTACAATGAGCAGTTCTTC.

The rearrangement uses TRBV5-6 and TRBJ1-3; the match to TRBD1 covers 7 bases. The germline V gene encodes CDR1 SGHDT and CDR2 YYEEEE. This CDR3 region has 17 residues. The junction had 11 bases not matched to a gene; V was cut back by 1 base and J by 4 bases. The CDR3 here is CASSLTAGQLFGNTIYF. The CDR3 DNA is TGTGCCAGCAGCTTGACCGCGGGACAGTTATTCGGAAACACCATATATTTT.